These T cell receptor beta chains were read from a single sample in a study of T-cell memory formation after mild COVID-19. In TCRdb, the 5' RACE reads were re-called with MiXCR into one record per CDR3 protein. The sample lists fewer than 75,000 distinct CDR3 sequences, over 9% occurring once. Sequenced input: PBMCs or a T cell subset sorted from them (not recorded which). The receptors shown here come from a man younger than 30 who had mild COVID-19 (a few samples of this study predate the infection). Cell type and time point are not known. Both conserved end residues are part of each CDR3. The D gene is left open where the match is weak. Rows give clone size only sometimes, using once, few, many, or a class for an expanded clone.

j_call: TRBJ1-1
d_call: -
v_call: TRBV12-3/TRBV12-4
clone_size: few
cdr3_aa: CASRPFQGGTEAFF
cdr3_nt: TGTGCCAGCAGGCCTTTCCAAGGGGGGACTGAAGCTTTCTTT

j_call: TRBJ2-1
d_call: -
v_call: TRBV7-2
clone_size: many
cdr3_aa: CASSLVQGWDEQFF
cdr3_nt: TGTGCCAGCAGCTTAGTACAGGGTTGGGATGAGCAGTTCTTC

j_call: TRBJ2-3
d_call: TRBD2
v_call: TRBV7-2
clone_size: few
cdr3_aa: CASSREGLAGGPLDTQYF
cdr3_nt: TGTGCCAGCAGCCGGGAGGGACTAGCGGGGGGGCCGTTGGATACGCAGTATTTT

j_call: TRBJ1-2
d_call: -
v_call: TRBV7-2
clone_size: few
cdr3_aa: CASSLGDWTVYGYTF
cdr3_nt: TGTGCCAGCAGCTTAGGCGATTGGACAGTCTATGGCTACACCTTC

j_call: TRBJ2-1
d_call: TRBD2
v_call: TRBV9
clone_size: -
cdr3_aa: CASSVAGSGDYNEQFF
cdr3_nt: TGTGCCAGCAGCGTAGCGGGTAGCGGGGACTACAATGAGCAGTTCTTC

j_call: TRBJ2-2
d_call: -
v_call: TRBV7-2
clone_size: -
cdr3_aa: CASSLAGGELFF
cdr3_nt: TGTGCCAGCAGCTTGGCAGGGGGGGAGCTGTTTTTT

j_call: TRBJ2-7
d_call: -
v_call: TRBV6-2/TRBV6-3
clone_size: many
cdr3_aa: CASSYRWAYEQYF
cdr3_nt: TGTGCCAGCAGTTACAGGTGGGCCTACGAGCAGTACTTC

j_call: TRBJ2-1
d_call: TRBD2
v_call: TRBV10-3
clone_size: few
cdr3_aa: CAVAGLDPNEQFF
cdr3_nt: TGTGCCGTCGCTGGACTAGATCCCAATGAGCAGTTCTTC

j_call: TRBJ2-7
d_call: TRBD2
v_call: TRBV13
clone_size: few
cdr3_aa: CASSSWTSGGNSYEQYF
cdr3_nt: TGTGCCAGCAGCTCTTGGACTAGCGGGGGCAATTCCTACGAGCAGTACTTC

j_call: TRBJ1-4
d_call: -
v_call: TRBV5-1
clone_size: few
cdr3_aa: CASSFFPGEDEKLFF
cdr3_nt: TGCGCCAGCAGCTTCTTTCCCGGTGAGGATGAAAAACTGTTTTTT

j_call: TRBJ2-5
d_call: -
v_call: TRBV18
clone_size: -
cdr3_aa: CASSRGAQIYTPLQETQYF
cdr3_nt: TGTGCCAGCTCACGAGGGGCCCAAATCTATACTCCTCTACAAGAGACCCAGTACTTC

j_call: TRBJ2-5
d_call: -
v_call: TRBV7-3
clone_size: -
cdr3_aa: CASSEIRDPQETQYF
cdr3_nt: TGTGCCAGCAGCGAGATACGGGACCCCCAAGAGACCCAGTACTTC

j_call: TRBJ1-2
d_call: -
v_call: TRBV3-1
clone_size: -
cdr3_aa: CASSPLSGNYGYTF
cdr3_nt: TGTGCCAGCAGCCCCCTCTCAGGGAACTATGGCTACACCTTC

j_call: TRBJ1-2
d_call: -
v_call: TRBV9
clone_size: few
cdr3_aa: CASSPTWGWDYGYTF
cdr3_nt: TGTGCCAGCAGCCCCACATGGGGGTGGGACTATGGCTACACCTTC

j_call: TRBJ1-1
d_call: -
v_call: TRBV12-3/TRBV12-4
clone_size: -
cdr3_aa: CASSLVEAFF
cdr3_nt: TGTGCCAGCAGTTTGGTTGAAGCTTTCTTT

j_call: TRBJ1-1
d_call: -
v_call: TRBV12-3/TRBV12-4
clone_size: -
cdr3_aa: CASTYELTGTEAFF
cdr3_nt: TGTGCCAGCACTTATGAGCTAACAGGCACTGAAGCTTTCTTT

j_call: TRBJ2-5
d_call: -
v_call: TRBV27
clone_size: few
cdr3_aa: CASRQIYEETQYF
cdr3_nt: TGTGCCAGCAGACAGATTTATGAAGAGACCCAGTACTTC

j_call: TRBJ1-1
d_call: TRBD1
v_call: TRBV28
clone_size: many
cdr3_aa: CASSPPGTGSGDTEAFF
cdr3_nt: TGTGCCAGCAGTCCCCCCGGGACAGGGTCTGGAGATACTGAAGCTTTCTTT

j_call: TRBJ2-7
d_call: -
v_call: TRBV9
clone_size: many
cdr3_aa: CASSVGPDSYEQYF
cdr3_nt: TGTGCCAGCAGCGTAGGCCCCGACAGCTACGAGCAGTACTTC

j_call: TRBJ2-3
d_call: TRBD1
v_call: TRBV11-2
clone_size: many
cdr3_aa: CASSPGTGVTDTQYF
cdr3_nt: TGTGCCAGCAGCCCCGGGACAGGGGTAACAGATACGCAGTATTTT

j_call: TRBJ1-2
d_call: -
v_call: TRBV6-5
clone_size: -
cdr3_aa: CASGLWGVDGYTF
cdr3_nt: TGTGCCAGCGGACTGTGGGGCGTGGATGGCTACACCTTC

j_call: TRBJ2-5
d_call: -
v_call: TRBV21-1
clone_size: -
cdr3_aa: CASSKGSREETQYF
cdr3_nt: TGTGCCAGCAGCAAAGGTAGTAGAGAAGAGACCCAGTACTTC

j_call: TRBJ2-3
d_call: -
v_call: TRBV2
clone_size: -
cdr3_aa: CACLTEINTDTQYF
cdr3_nt: TGTGCCTGCTTGACAGAGATCAACACAGATACGCAGTATTTT

j_call: TRBJ2-2
d_call: -
v_call: TRBV12-3/TRBV12-4
clone_size: many
cdr3_aa: CASSLAGGNTGELFF
cdr3_nt: TGTGCCAGCAGTTTAGCGGGGGGAAACACCGGGGAGCTGTTTTTT

j_call: TRBJ2-1
d_call: -
v_call: TRBV6-1
clone_size: few
cdr3_aa: CASTAHAAVSWEQFF
cdr3_nt: TGTGCCAGCACGGCCCACGCGGCGGTAAGTTGGGAGCAGTTCTTC

j_call: TRBJ2-7
d_call: TRBD2
v_call: TRBV7-9
clone_size: few
cdr3_aa: CASPPSAPGGSSYEQYF
cdr3_nt: TGTGCCAGCCCCCCCAGCGCCCCAGGCGGGAGCTCCTACGAGCAGTACTTC

j_call: TRBJ2-3
d_call: TRBD2
v_call: TRBV6-1
clone_size: few
cdr3_aa: CASSEAGGGVTDTQYF
cdr3_nt: TGTGCCAGCAGTGAAGCCGGCGGGGGGGTCACAGATACGCAGTATTTT

j_call: TRBJ1-1
d_call: -
v_call: TRBV2
clone_size: -
cdr3_aa: CASSPRSTGTGTEAFF
cdr3_nt: TGTGCCAGCAGTCCCAGGAGCACAGGGACGGGCACTGAAGCTTTCTTT

j_call: TRBJ2-1
d_call: -
v_call: TRBV18
clone_size: -
cdr3_aa: CASSPLGVGDEQFF
cdr3_nt: TGTGCCAGCTCACCACTGGGGGTGGGCGATGAGCAGTTCTTC

j_call: TRBJ2-1
d_call: TRBD2
v_call: TRBV5-4
clone_size: few
cdr3_aa: CASSDSGGGHTNEQFF
cdr3_nt: TGTGCCAGCAGCGACTCCGGGGGGGGCCACACCAATGAGCAGTTCTTC

j_call: TRBJ2-2
d_call: -
v_call: TRBV5-1
clone_size: -
cdr3_aa: CASSFEQGTGELFF
cdr3_nt: TGCGCCAGCAGCTTCGAACAGGGAACCGGGGAGCTGTTTTTT

j_call: TRBJ2-2
d_call: -
v_call: TRBV21-1
clone_size: few
cdr3_aa: CASRRTTGQGFKSTGELFF
cdr3_nt: TGTGCCAGCAGACGCACGACAGGGCAAGGTTTTAAGAGTACCGGGGAGCTGTTTTTT

j_call: TRBJ1-4
d_call: TRBD1
v_call: TRBV20-1
clone_size: few
cdr3_aa: CSARDGGQGVEKLFF
cdr3_nt: TGCAGTGCTAGAGATGGGGGACAGGGCGTGGAAAAACTGTTTTTT

j_call: TRBJ1-1
d_call: TRBD1
v_call: TRBV20-1
clone_size: many
cdr3_aa: CSARGTGGDTEAFF
cdr3_nt: TGCAGTGCTAGGGGGACAGGGGGGGACACTGAAGCTTTCTTT

j_call: TRBJ2-3
d_call: -
v_call: TRBV11-2
clone_size: many
cdr3_aa: CASSFRTHYTDTQYF
cdr3_nt: TGTGCCAGCAGCTTCCGGACACACTACACAGATACGCAGTATTTT

j_call: TRBJ2-7
d_call: TRBD2
v_call: TRBV6-2/TRBV6-3
clone_size: many
cdr3_aa: CASKLAGETYEQYF
cdr3_nt: TGTGCCAGCAAGCTAGCGGGGGAGACCTACGAGCAGTACTTC

j_call: TRBJ1-3
d_call: -
v_call: TRBV7-2
clone_size: few
cdr3_aa: CASSSGTRNTIYF
cdr3_nt: TGTGCCAGCAGCTCCGGGACGAGAAACACCATATATTTT

j_call: TRBJ1-2
d_call: TRBD1
v_call: TRBV18
clone_size: -
cdr3_aa: CASSPRGTGAYGYTF
cdr3_nt: TGTGCCAGCTCACCTCGGGGGACAGGGGCCTATGGCTACACCTTC

j_call: TRBJ2-3
d_call: -
v_call: TRBV7-2
clone_size: few
cdr3_aa: CASSSLGGRPDTQYF
cdr3_nt: TGTGCCAGCAGCTCCCTCGGGGGCCGTCCAGATACGCAGTATTTT

j_call: TRBJ1-2
d_call: TRBD1
v_call: TRBV3-1
clone_size: -
cdr3_aa: CASSPTTGGNYGYTF
cdr3_nt: TGTGCCAGCAGCCCCACGACAGGGGGGAACTATGGCTACACCTTC

j_call: TRBJ1-2
d_call: -
v_call: TRBV5-1
clone_size: many
cdr3_aa: CASSFGAGQGNGYTF
cdr3_nt: TGCGCCAGCAGCTTTGGCGCAGGGCAAGGAAATGGCTACACCTTC

j_call: TRBJ2-3
d_call: -
v_call: TRBV14
clone_size: -
cdr3_aa: CASSQMGRGPADTQYF
cdr3_nt: TGTGCCAGCAGCCAGATGGGGCGGGGGCCAGCAGATACGCAGTATTTT

j_call: TRBJ2-4
d_call: TRBD1
v_call: TRBV3-1
clone_size: many
cdr3_aa: CARPGQGGNIQYF
cdr3_nt: TGTGCCAGGCCCGGACAGGGCGGAAACATTCAGTACTTC

j_call: TRBJ2-3
d_call: -
v_call: TRBV10-3
clone_size: -
cdr3_aa: CAISLTTSTDTQYF
cdr3_nt: TGTGCCATCAGCCTGACAACTAGCACAGATACGCAGTATTTT

j_call: TRBJ1-4
d_call: TRBD1
v_call: TRBV12-3/TRBV12-4
clone_size: -
cdr3_aa: CASRISTGQNEKLFF
cdr3_nt: TGTGCCAGCAGGATTTCGACAGGGCAGAATGAAAAACTGTTTTTT

j_call: TRBJ1-5
d_call: TRBD1
v_call: TRBV5-1
clone_size: few
cdr3_aa: CASSLVDRAQPQHF
cdr3_nt: TGCGCCAGCAGCTTGGTCGACAGGGCTCAGCCCCAGCATTTT

j_call: TRBJ2-1
d_call: TRBD1
v_call: TRBV12-3/TRBV12-4
clone_size: many
cdr3_aa: CASRQGQGIDEQFF
cdr3_nt: TGTGCCAGCAGACAGGGACAGGGAATCGATGAGCAGTTCTTC

j_call: TRBJ2-1
d_call: -
v_call: TRBV18
clone_size: few
cdr3_aa: CASSTPQGSSYNEQFF
cdr3_nt: TGTGCCAGCTCTACGCCCCAGGGTAGCTCCTACAATGAGCAGTTCTTC

j_call: TRBJ1-1
d_call: -
v_call: TRBV29-1
clone_size: few
cdr3_aa: CSVELGRGTEAFF
cdr3_nt: TGCAGCGTTGAACTAGGGCGCGGAACTGAAGCTTTCTTT

j_call: TRBJ2-7
d_call: -
v_call: TRBV3-1
clone_size: many
cdr3_aa: CASSQELLFEQYF
cdr3_nt: TGTGCCAGCAGCCAAGAACTGTTGTTCGAGCAGTACTTC

j_call: TRBJ1-2
d_call: -
v_call: TRBV20-1
clone_size: few
cdr3_aa: CSARGPYGTGFLDGYTF
cdr3_nt: TGCAGTGCTAGAGGCCCTTACGGAACAGGGTTTTTAGATGGCTACACCTTC

j_call: TRBJ2-5
d_call: TRBD2
v_call: TRBV18
clone_size: few
cdr3_aa: CASSPPTSGGETQYF
cdr3_nt: TGTGCCAGCTCACCACCGACTAGCGGGGGGGAGACCCAGTACTTC

j_call: TRBJ1-1
d_call: -
v_call: TRBV6-5
clone_size: -
cdr3_aa: CASRTRYTEAFF
cdr3_nt: TGTGCCAGCAGGACTCGGTATACTGAAGCTTTCTTT

j_call: TRBJ2-7
d_call: -
v_call: TRBV14
clone_size: -
cdr3_aa: CASSQLQGYEQYF
cdr3_nt: TGTGCCAGCAGCCAATTACAGGGTTACGAGCAGTACTTC

j_call: TRBJ1-2
d_call: -
v_call: TRBV6-2/TRBV6-3
clone_size: few
cdr3_aa: CASSYNAGTLYGYTF
cdr3_nt: TGTGCCAGCAGTTACAACGCCGGGACCTTGTATGGCTACACCTTC

j_call: TRBJ2-5
d_call: -
v_call: TRBV14
clone_size: -
cdr3_aa: CASSNRRRQETQYF
cdr3_nt: TGTGCCAGCAGCAACCGACGGAGACAAGAGACCCAGTACTTC

j_call: TRBJ2-1
d_call: TRBD2
v_call: TRBV4-2
clone_size: -
cdr3_aa: CASSHSGGAYNEQFF
cdr3_nt: TGTGCCAGCAGCCATAGCGGGGGGGCTTACAATGAGCAGTTCTTC

j_call: TRBJ2-2
d_call: TRBD1
v_call: TRBV5-1
clone_size: many
cdr3_aa: CASSPGQINTGELFF
cdr3_nt: TGCGCCAGCAGCCCGGGACAGATAAACACCGGGGAGCTGTTTTTT

j_call: TRBJ2-2
d_call: -
v_call: TRBV5-1
clone_size: many
cdr3_aa: CASGDQGNTGELFF
cdr3_nt: TGCGCCAGCGGAGATCAGGGGAACACCGGGGAGCTGTTTTTT

j_call: TRBJ2-3
d_call: TRBD2
v_call: TRBV12-3/TRBV12-4
clone_size: -
cdr3_aa: CASSFRGGGARPAADTQYF
cdr3_nt: TGTGCCAGCAGTTTCCGAGGCGGGGGGGCCAGGCCTGCTGCAGATACGCAGTATTTT